Following are 21 T cell receptor beta chains from one sample sequenced in a study of blood T cell repertoires in COVID-19. Assay used: immunoSEQ multiplex PCR; TCRdb lists only in-frame clones, some missing. The table has fewer than 200,000 clones, roughly 80% seen once. The sample comprised PBMCs or T cells enriched from blood (not recorded which). The receptors were gathered from a woman aged 45-60 years who had recovered from COVID-19.

The gene calls are TRBV9 and TRBJ1-2; 9 bases agree with TRBD1. The V gene's germline CDR1 is SGDLS and CDR2 YYNGEE. The CDR3 consists of 18 residues. V lost 4 bases, J lost 7 bases, and 20 bases stayed unmatched. CDR3 bases: TGTGCCAGCAGCATCCTACCGGGACAGGGTGTTAGTGCCCGTGGCTACACCTTC. It translates to CASSILPGQGVSARGYTF.

The chain recombines TRBV5-3 with TRBJ2-1, with 12 bases lining up with TRBD2. TRBV5-3 is an ORF; its function is uncertain. This CDR3 contains 16 residues. V lost 0 bases and J lost 4; bases outside the gene matches: 2. DNA of the CDR3: TGTGCCAGAAGCTTGGTTCTAGCGGGAGGGTACAATGAGCAGTTCTTC. The encoded protein is CARSLVLAGGYNEQFF.

CDR3 residues: CASTETGDYEQYF. Written as DNA, the CDR3 is TGTGCCAGCACGGAGACAGGAGACTACGAGCAGTACTTC. The chain has TRBV25-1 and TRBJ2-7; D may be TRBD1 (6 bases). Trimming stripped 7 bases from V and 3 bases from J, with 13 bases between. The CDR3 covers 13 residues. CDR1 and CDR2 from the germline V gene are MGHDK and SYGVNS.

The chain employs TRBV7-2 and TRBJ2-2, with D uncertain. Between the trimmed V and J ends, which lost 2 bases and 0 bases, there was a span of 7 bases. Germline V gene data show CDR1 as SGHTA and CDR2 as FQGNSA. The CDR3 is made up of 15 amino acids. The CDR3 is CASSLTRANTGELFF. The DNA for the CDR3 is TGTGCCAGCAGCTTAACTCGAGCGAACACCGGGGAGCTGTTTTTT.

This chain connects TRBV14 to TRBJ2-7; 10 nucleotides match TRBD2. Germline V lookup: CDR1 SGHDN, CDR2 FVKESK. The trim removed 4 bases at V and 7 bases at J, leaving 10 bases unmatched. The CDR3 sequence is 15 residues long. The CDR3 spells CASSPPGLAFREQYF. Written as DNA, the CDR3 is TGTGCCAGCAGCCCACCGGGACTAGCGTTTCGGGAGCAGTACTTC.

Here the CDR3 reads CASSLQGHTDTQYF. CDR3 bases: TGTGCCAGCAGCCTTCAGGGCCACACAGATACGCAGTATTTT. The rearrangement links TRBV7-8 to TRBJ2-3, with a tentative D call TRBD1 (5 bases). The CDR3 is made up of 14 amino acids. The V gene's germline CDR1 is SGHVS and CDR2 FQNEAQ. V shed 5 bases and J shed 2 bases, with 11 bases lying between them.

This chain uses TRBV6-6 with TRBJ1-2; 9 bases line up with TRBD1. Trimming removed 2 bases from V and 4 bases from J; junction bases left unmatched: 5. CDR1 and CDR2 from the germline V gene are MNHNY and SVGAGI (reference sequence). The CDR3 has 15 residues. CDR3: CASSYPGQGSYGYTF. For the CDR3, the DNA is TGTGCCAGCAGTTACCCGGGACAGGGCTCCTATGGCTACACCTTC.

V is TRBV6-2 or TRBV6-3 and J is TRBJ2-7; 10 nucleotides align to TRBD1. V lost 5 bases and J lost 0; bases outside the gene matches: 19. CDR1 and CDR2 from the germline V gene are MNHEY and SVGEGT. The CDR3 is 20 amino acids. The CDR3 here is CASSTRRTEGTGVSSYEQYF. CDR3 sequence (DNA): TGTGCCAGCAGTACACGACGGACCGAAGGGACAGGGGTCAGCTCCTACGAGCAGTACTTC.

The rearrangement joins TRBV11-2 to TRBJ2-7; D not certain. CDR3 size: 13 residues. V lost 2 bases and J lost 5, with 10 bases in between. In germline, CDR1 is SGHAT, CDR2 FQNNGV. The CDR3 DNA reads TGTGCCAGCAGCTTAACCAGAAATAACGAGCAGTACTTC. Protein: CASSLTRNNEQYF.

This rearrangement joins TRBV27 to TRBJ2-1; perhaps TRBD2 as D (6 bases). Trimming took 6 bases from V and 0 from J, leaving 15 bases between them. This CDR3 is built from 16 residues. In germline, CDR1 is MNHEY, CDR2 SMNVEV (reference sequence). The CDR3 DNA sequence: TGTGCCAGCAGCGCGTCCTTTAGCGGCTCCTACAATGAGCAGTTCTTC. Amino acids: CASSASFSGSYNEQFF.

The gene calls are TRBV5-1 and TRBJ1-6, with TRBD1 as a possible D gene (6 bases). Looked up from germline, CDR1 is SGHRS and CDR2 is YFSETQ. Trimming shortened V by 0 bases and J by 6 bases, and 10 bases separated the two germline ends. The CDR3 is 15 residues long. The CDR3 DNA is TGCGCCAGCAGCTTGGAGGGGGAGGGTAATTCACCCCTCCACTTT. Protein: CASSLEGEGNSPLHF.

The rearrangement links TRBV3-1 (or the pseudogene TRBV3-2) to TRBJ2-7; D is perhaps TRBD1 (7 bases). V shed 4 bases and J shed 6 bases, with 16 bases lying between them. There are 14 residues in the CDR3. Germline V gene lookup returns CDR1 LGHDT and CDR2 YNNKEL (reference sequence). The CDR3: CASSLMAGGLEQYF. The CDR3 DNA follows: TGTGCCAGCAGCCTTATGGCAGGGGGGCTCGAGCAGTACTTC.

The rearrangement uses TRBV28 and TRBJ1-5, with a tentative D call TRBD1 (6 bases). CDR1 is MDHEN and CDR2 is SYDVKM in the germline V gene. The CDR3 runs 13 residues. Between the trimmed V and J ends, which lost 8 bases and 5 bases, there was a span of 13 bases. The CDR3 DNA sequence: TGTGCCAGCGTAAAGGGGGTATATCAGCCCCAGCATTTT. It yields the protein CASVKGVYQPQHF.

This sequence joins TRBV2 and TRBJ2-1; D is possibly TRBD2 (6 bases). In germline, CDR1 is SNHLY, CDR2 FYNNEI. The CDR3 runs 14 residues. The V end was cut by 7 bases, the J end by 6 bases, with 16 bases between. The CDR3 sequence: CASIGGMVSNEQFF. In DNA form, the CDR3 reads TGTGCCAGCATCGGCGGGATGGTCTCCAATGAGCAGTTCTTC.

This rearrangement joins TRBV28 to TRBJ1-1; D remains unclear. The CDR3 loop spans 14 amino acids. Germline V CDR1 and CDR2: MDHEN, SYDVKM. The V and J ends lost 2 bases and 5 bases respectively, with 12 bases between them. The CDR3 loop is CASSLNPRGTEAFF. CDR3 bases: TGTGCCAGCAGTTTAAATCCGAGAGGGACTGAAGCTTTCTTT.

The chain uses TRBV19 and TRBJ2-1, with TRBD2 matching over 10 bases. V shed 7 bases, J shed 0 bases, and the junction held 12 bases outside the gene matches. Germline V gives CDR1 LNHDA, CDR2 SQIVND (reference sequence). This CDR3 spans 18 amino acids. CDR3 DNA: TGTGCCAGTACCCCGCCGAGCGGGAGGGCCCCCTCCTACAATGAGCAGTTCTTC. Its protein product is CASTPPSGRAPSYNEQFF.

This sequence joins TRBV14 and TRBJ2-2; D possibly corresponds to TRBD1 (5 bases). CDR1 and CDR2 (germline): SGHDN, FVKESK. V was shortened by 5 bases and J by 5 bases, with 9 bases between the two germline ends. The CDR3 is 13 residues long. The CDR3 here is CASSSQGTGELFF. In DNA form, the CDR3 reads TGTGCCAGCAGCAGTCAGGGAACCGGGGAGCTGTTTTTT.

The V call is TRBV11-1, the J call TRBJ2-1; 7 bases are shared with TRBD2. This CDR3 has 14 residues. Germline V CDR1 and CDR2: SGHAT, FQDESV (reference sequence). V trimming: 5 bases; J trimming: 5 bases; junction bases outside the gene matches: 6. The CDR3 nucleotides are TGTGCCAGCAGCCCGGGACTACAAAACAATGAGCAGTTCTTC. Its translation is CASSPGLQNNEQFF.

The V and J genes are TRBV18 and TRBJ2-7; maybe TRBD2 (6 bases). CDR1 and CDR2 (germline): KGHSH, LQKENI. The CDR3 length is 16 residues. The V end lost 2 bases, the J end lost 0 bases, and 14 bases lay between the germline ends. This CDR3 is CASSPGLAGSSYEQYF. The CDR3 DNA follows: TGTGCCAGCTCACCAGGGCTGGCGGGGAGCTCCTACGAGCAGTACTTC.

V gene TRBV11-2 combines with J gene TRBJ2-5; no clear D. CDR3 length equals 12 residues. Trimming took off 1 base at V and 2 bases at J, with 2 bases between the two ends. The V gene's germline CDR1 is SGHAT and CDR2 FQNNGV. The CDR3 sequence is CASSLVQETQYF. CDR3 in DNA: TGTGCCAGCAGCTTAGTACAAGAGACCCAGTACTTC.

The chain uses TRBV19 and TRBJ2-6, with D possibly TRBD2 on 6 matching bases. This CDR3 is 13 amino acids long. Germline V gene sequence: CDR1 LNHDA, CDR2 SQIVND (reference sequence). Between the trimmed V and J ends, which lost 8 bases and 2 bases, there was a span of 7 bases. This CDR3 reads CASWGAGANVLTF. The CDR3 nucleotides read TGTGCCAGTTGGGGGGCTGGGGCCAACGTCCTGACTTTC.